The 9 T cell receptor beta chains in this list originate from one sample, sequenced in a study of T cell responses to AZD1222 COVID-19 vaccine. Assay: immunoSEQ multiplex PCR; the TCRdb copy retains only in-frame clones and omits some. The sample consists of about 97,000 clones, about 88% of them appearing once. Sequenced material: peripheral blood, taken on day 0 of AZD1222 vaccination. The receptors come from an adult in good health.

V and J are TRBV10-3 and TRBJ1-2, with 10 positions matching TRBD1. CDR3 size: 16 residues. Per the germline V gene, CDR1 is ENHRY and CDR2 is SYGVKD. V trimming: 4 bases; J trimming: 1 base; junction bases outside the gene matches: 6. CDR3 in DNA: TGTGCCATCAGTGGCGCCGGGACAGGGGTTAACTATGGCTACACCTTC. Its protein product is CAISGAGTGVNYGYTF.

The J gene is TRBJ2-7, the V gene TRBV4-3; TRBD1 is a possible D gene (5 bases). Trimming took off 2 bases at V and 3 bases at J, with 11 bases between the two ends. The CDR3 is 14 amino acids. Germline CDR1 is LGHNA and CDR2 is YSLEER. The CDR3 is CASSQSRQLYEQYF. The DNA for the CDR3 is TGCGCCAGCAGCCAATCAAGACAGCTCTACGAGCAGTACTTC.

The chain links TRBV4-3 to TRBJ1-2, with D unclear. This CDR3 has 15 amino acids. V lost 0 bases and J 8 bases, leaving 16 bases between the germline ends. Germline CDR1 LGHNA, CDR2 YSLEER. In nucleotides, the CDR3 is TGCGCCAGCAGCCAAGAGACGTACAACCGCTGGGGCTACACCTTC. This sequence encodes CASSQETYNRWGYTF.

This chain links TRBV5-5 with TRBJ2-1; D is possibly TRBD2 (6 bases). V lost 4 bases to trimming and J lost 15 bases, with 20 bases between them. The CDR3 covers 13 residues. The V gene's germline CDR1 is SGHKS and CDR2 YYEKEE (reference sequence). The DNA for the CDR3 is TGTGCCAGCAGCGATCTATCGGGGGTCCGCCTGTTCTTC. It encodes CASSDLSGVRLFF.

The chain recombines TRBV27 with TRBJ2-7; D gene unclear. Germline loops: CDR1 MNHEY, CDR2 SMNVEV (reference sequence). CDR3 size: 13 residues. Trimming took 6 bases from V and 2 from J, leaving 11 bases between them. Here the CDR3 DNA reads TGTGCCAGCAGAGGAGCTGACACCTACGAGCAGTACTTC. Translated, it gives CASRGADTYEQYF.

The chain couples TRBV4-1 to TRBJ1-5; D uncertain. Trimming pared 1 base from V and 9 bases from J, leaving 16 bases between. Germline V gives CDR1 MGHRA, CDR2 YSYEKL. The CDR3 is 15 amino acids. The CDR3 DNA follows: TGCGCCAGCAGCCAAGTTCGGGGTGGTCCGTGGCCCCAGCATTTT. Its translation is CASSQVRGGPWPQHF.

The V call is TRBV30, the J call TRBJ1-5; D is possibly TRBD1 (6 bases). The germline V gene has CDR1 GTSNPN and CDR2 SVGIG (reference sequence). V was pared by 1 base and J by 4 bases, with 11 bases between. The CDR3 covers 14 residues. CDR3 nucleotides: TGTGCCTGGAGTGCAGGGGTAAGGAATCAGCCCCAGCATTTT. It is translated as CAWSAGVRNQPQHF.

The chain employs TRBV7-7 and TRBJ2-5; weak D call: TRBD1 (9 bases). Per germline, CDR1 SSHAT and CDR2 FNYEAQ (reference sequence). This CDR3 comprises 14 residues. CDR3 in DNA: TGTGCTAGTAGCGGGACAGGGAGCCAAGAGACCCAGTACTTC. Its translation: CASSGTGSQETQYF.

The sample holds one count of this clone. V is TRBV28 and J is TRBJ1-2; 7 positions agree with TRBD1. Germline trimming cut 4 bases from V and 3 bases from J; bases unmatched to any gene: 5. Germline-derived CDR1 and CDR2 are MDHEN and SYDVKM. The CDR3 totals 14 residues. CDR3 residues: CASSSGQTYYGYTF. The CDR3 DNA sequence: TGTGCCAGCAGTTCGGGACAGACCTACTATGGCTACACCTTC.